Listed below are T cell receptor beta chains from one sample, sequenced in a study of cytomegalovirus exposure and HLA in healthy donors. Measured with immunoSEQ multiplex PCR; TCRdb has only the in-frame clones, and not every one. This table holds roughly 120,000 clones, under 90% found once. Material: PBMCs. These receptors all come from a woman in her twenties or thirties in good health and CMV-seronegative. The CDR3 runs from the conserved cysteine through the conserved F or W. Each record gives: J gene, V gene, D gene, clone size, CDR3 DNA, CDR3 protein. The D gene is left open where the match is weak. Rows give clone size only sometimes, using once, few, many, or a class for an expanded clone.

>TRBJ2-6|TRBV7-2|TRBD1|-
TGTGCCAGCAGCCACCAGGTCTGGACAGGGTTCTCTGGGGCCAACGTCCTGACTTTC
CASSHQVWTGFSGANVLTF
>TRBJ2-1|TRBV7-9|-|-
TGTGCCAGCAGCTTAGTGAGACACATCAAAGAGCAGTTCTTC
CASSLVRHIKEQFF
>TRBJ2-1|TRBV6-5|-|-
TGTGCCAGCAGTCCGGGAGTAGCCGGGCCTGAGCAGTTCTTC
CASSPGVAGPEQFF
>TRBJ1-3|TRBV5-6|-|-
TGTGCCAGCAGTTACAGGATTTCTGGAAACACCATATATTTT
CASSYRISGNTIYF
>TRBJ2-3|TRBV27|TRBD2|-
TGTGCCAGCAGCCACGGGGGGAGCACAGATACGCAGTATTTT
CASSHGGSTDTQYF
>TRBJ2-7|TRBV28|TRBD2|-
TGTGCCAGCAGTTTAGCGGGAGGGGGCCACGAGCAGTACTTC
CASSLAGGGHEQYF
>TRBJ2-7|TRBV2|-|-
TGTGCCAGCAGTGCGGCTAGCGCGACCTACGAGCAGTACTTC
CASSAASATYEQYF
>TRBJ2-7|TRBV7-3|TRBD2|-
TGTGCCAGCAGCGCGGGACTAGCGGAGACCAACGAGCAGTACTTC
CASSAGLAETNEQYF
>TRBJ2-7|TRBV20-1|-|-
TGCAGTGCTACACTCCACGGGGAGCAGTACTTC
CSATLHGEQYF
>TRBJ2-2|TRBV7-2|-|once
TGTGCCAGCAGCTTCGGATGGAGCACCGGGGAGCTGTTTTTT
CASSFGWSTGELFF
>TRBJ1-2|TRBV6-5|-|-
TGTGCCAGCAGTTACTCACCGGGGGTCTCAGACTATGGCTACACCTTC
CASSYSPGVSDYGYTF
>TRBJ2-4|TRBV29-1|TRBD2|-
TGCAGCGTTGGGGGTTTGGCGGGAGTAAACATTCAGTACTTC
CSVGGLAGVNIQYF
>TRBJ1-6|TRBV5-1|TRBD1|-
TGCGCCAGCAGCTCGGGACAGGGGCGGGATTCACCCCTCCACTTT
CASSSGQGRDSPLHF
>TRBJ2-3|TRBV19|-|few
TGTGCCAGTAGTATAGATCCTCGCGGAACAGATACGCAGTATTTT
CASSIDPRGTDTQYF
>TRBJ1-2|TRBV4-1|-|once
TGCGCCAGCAGCCAAGAGGGGGCCATCCTCGATGGCTACACCTTC
CASSQEGAILDGYTF
>TRBJ2-3|TRBV6-5|-|once
TGTGCCAGCAGTTCAGGAGATACGCAGTATTTT
CASSSGDTQYF
>TRBJ2-4|TRBV6-1|-|-
TGTGCCAGCGGACAACAACATGGAAACATTCAGTACTTC
CASGQQHGNIQYF
>TRBJ2-1|TRBV27|TRBD2|-
TGTGCCAGCAGTCCGGGACTAGTCAATGAGCAGTTCTTC
CASSPGLVNEQFF
>TRBJ2-7|TRBV7-3|TRBD2|once
TGTGCCAGCAGCCCTCTAGCGGGATCCTACGAGCAGTACTTC
CASSPLAGSYEQYF
>TRBJ1-3|TRBV25-1|-|-
TGTGCCAGCAGTGAATCAAAATCTGGAAACACCATATATTTT
CASSESKSGNTIYF
>TRBJ1-1|TRBV4-2|TRBD1|once
TGTGCCAGCAGCCAAGATCAGGGGGCGCAGGGGGCTTTCTTT
CASSQDQGAQGAFF
>TRBJ2-7|TRBV27|-|-
TGTGCCAGCAGGGGGACTGGGGCCTACGAGCAGTACTTC
CASRGTGAYEQYF
>TRBJ2-1|TRBV19|TRBD2|-
TGTGCCAGTAGTAGACTAGCTCCGAGCTCCTACAATGAGCAGTTCTTC
CASSRLAPSSYNEQFF
>TRBJ1-4|TRBV7-8|TRBD1|-
TGTGCCAGCGGGCGACAGGGGGCGGGTGAAAAACTGTTTTTT
CASGRQGAGEKLFF
>TRBJ2-7|TRBV11-2|TRBD1|-
TGTGCCAGCAGCCATGGGGCCGGGACAGAGTTCTACGAGCAGTACTTC
CASSHGAGTEFYEQYF
>TRBJ2-2|TRBV7-2|TRBD2|-
TGTGCCAGCAGCCCCCGGATAGCGGGTTCCGGGGAGCTGTTTTTT
CASSPRIAGSGELFF
>TRBJ2-7|TRBV6-5|TRBD2|-
TGTGCCAGCAGTTACGGTGGGAGGGCCGCCGAGCAGTACTTC
CASSYGGRAAEQYF
>TRBJ2-3|TRBV5-5|TRBD1|-
TGTGCCAGCATCCTGACAGGGACGGGAAGCACAGATACGCAGTATTTT
CASILTGTGSTDTQYF
>TRBJ2-3|TRBV11-1|TRBD2|-
TGTGCCAGCAGACTATGGACTAGCGGGACCACAGAAAGGACAGATACGCAGTATTTT
CASRLWTSGTTERTDTQYF
>TRBJ2-1|TRBV11-2|TRBD2|-
TGTGCCAGCAGCTTGGAAACGGGACTAGCGCAGGATGAGCAGTTCTTC
CASSLETGLAQDEQFF
>TRBJ1-1|TRBV18|TRBD1|-
TGTGCCAGCTCACCACGGGCCCAGGGGGACACTGAAGCTTTCTTT
CASSPRAQGDTEAFF
>TRBJ1-2|TRBV5-1|TRBD1|-
TGCGCCAGCAGCCTGTTGACAGGGACGGGATATGGCTACACCTTC
CASSLLTGTGYGYTF
>TRBJ2-1|TRBV2|TRBD2|-
TGTGCCAGCAGTGAGGAGCGGGGACTATACAATGAGCAGTTCTTC
CASSEERGLYNEQFF
>TRBJ2-5|TRBV5-4|TRBD2|-
TGTGCCAGCAGCCTAGCGGGAGTCTCGGAGACCCAGTACTTC
CASSLAGVSETQYF
>TRBJ2-7|TRBV5-1|-|-
TGCGCCAGCAGCTTTTCACAGGGCACCCACGAGCAGTACTTC
CASSFSQGTHEQYF
>TRBJ2-5|TRBV7-6|-|-
TGTGCCAGCAGACGACAGGCCCAAGAGACCCAGTACTTC
CASRRQAQETQYF
>TRBJ1-4|TRBV5-1|-|few
TGCGCCAGCAGCTTGGTACAGGGCTCGGGCGAAAAACTGTTTTTT
CASSLVQGSGEKLFF
>TRBJ2-7|TRBV29-1|TRBD2|-
TGCAGCGCCGGTGGAGCGGGGGGACACTACGAGCAGTACTTC
CSAGGAGGHYEQYF
>TRBJ2-5|TRBV18|-|-
TGTGCCAGCTCACCTCTACAGGATGAGCAGTACTTC
CASSPLQDEQYF
>TRBJ1-1|TRBV19|-|-
TGTGCCAGCGTCAGGGGCGGCCCTTCGACGGACACTGAAGCTTTCTTT
CASVRGGPSTDTEAFF
>TRBJ2-3|TRBV9|-|few
TGTGCCAGCACCCCAGGGTTTACCACAGATACGCAGTATTTT
CASTPGFTTDTQYF
>TRBJ1-2|TRBV7-2|-|-
TGTGCCAGCAGCACTGGGCCTTCGGGAGCTGGCTACACCTTC
CASSTGPSGAGYTF
>TRBJ2-7|TRBV5-6|-|once
TGTGCCAGCAGTGAAGGAAGAGGGTTTGCCTACGAGCAGTACTTC
CASSEGRGFAYEQYF
>TRBJ1-2|TRBV7-2|TRBD1|-
TGTGCCAGCAGCTTCACAGGGGGTCCTAACTATGGCTACACCTTC
CASSFTGGPNYGYTF
>TRBJ2-2|TRBV5-4|TRBD2|few
TGTGCCAGCAGCTTGGAACTAGCGGGAGGGCCGAGTGGCACCGGGGAGCTGTTTTTT
CASSLELAGGPSGTGELFF
>TRBJ2-3|TRBV19|TRBD2|-
TGTGCCAGTAGTGCAGCGGGAGGGCCTGGCACAGATACGCAGTATTTT
CASSAAGGPGTDTQYF
>TRBJ2-3|TRBV6-5|TRBD2|-
TGTGCCAGCAGTTCCGGACTAGCGGGGGTAGATACGCAGTATTTT
CASSSGLAGVDTQYF
>TRBJ2-5|TRBV19|TRBD2|-
TGTGCCAGTAGTACTAGACCAACAGGCCAGCGGGAGCGGACCCAGTACTTC
CASSTRPTGQRERTQYF
>TRBJ2-1|TRBV7-9|TRBD2|-
TGTGCCAGCAGCAATAGCGGGAGGGCCAGGAATGAGCAGTTCTTC
CASSNSGRARNEQFF
>TRBJ2-3|TRBV7-2|TRBD2|-
TGTGCCAGCAGTTACGGGACTAGCGGGAGTACAGATACGCAGTATTTT
CASSYGTSGSTDTQYF